The sequence of this TCR beta chain was determined in a study of blood T cell repertoires in COVID-19. Repertoires were generated with immunoSEQ multiplex PCR, while TCRdb's copy carries only in-frame clones and drops some. Of 75,000 to 95,000 clones in the sample, around 85% were seen once. Sequencing was carried out using peripheral blood. The sequence was obtained from a man over 45 with acute or convalescent COVID-19.

The CDR3 DNA reads TGCAGCTCACAGACTAGCGTGGAGCAGTTCTTC. Translation: CSSQTSVEQFF. The V gene is TRBV29-1, the J gene TRBJ2-1; 8 bases line up with TRBD2. The CDR3 has 11 amino acids. Germline lookup yields CDR1 SQVTM and CDR2 ANQGSEA. V was clipped by 8 bases and J by 10 bases; unmatched bases: 7.